The next 19 T cell receptor beta chains were all read from a single sample in a study of shared clonotypes between healthy human individuals. Produced via immunoSEQ multiplex PCR; TCRdb's table is partial and in-frame only. The data hold some 2.3 million clones, with approximately 95% observed a single time. The sequenced material came from naive CD4+ T cells from PBMCs. Sample subset: CD45RA+ positively selected. The receptors were sampled from a man between 18 and 29 years old in good health. Some clones in this sample may be carry-over from other donors' samples.

The chain is built from TRBV5-8 and TRBJ1-4, with 7 nucleotides matching TRBD1. Germline V lookup: CDR1 SGHTS, CDR2 YDEGEE. With 4 bases clipped from V and 7 bases from J, the junction kept 10 bases outside the gene matches. This CDR3 is 15 amino acids long. As DNA, the CDR3 is TGTGCCAGCAGCCCTCCGGACAGGACTTTTGAAAAACTGTTTTTT. It yields the protein CASSPPDRTFEKLFF.

This clone was seen only once. J is TRBJ2-7 and V is TRBV7-2; 9 nucleotides align to TRBD1. V shed 5 bases, J shed 4 bases, and the junction held 6 bases outside the gene matches. The CDR3 has 14 amino acids. Germline assignment: CDR1 SGHTA and CDR2 FQGNSA. The CDR3 nucleotides are TGTGCCAGCAGCCTCGGGACAGGGAAGTACGAGCAGTACTTC. Its protein product is CASSLGTGKYEQYF.

The sample holds a few counts of this clone. This chain links TRBV28 with TRBJ1-1, with D uncertain. The CDR3 sequence is 10 residues long. Germline V gene sequence: CDR1 MDHEN, CDR2 SYDVKM. Deletions cut 5 bases from V and 12 bases from J, with 10 bases between. Written as DNA, the CDR3 is TGTGCCAGCAGTACCCGAGAGCCTTTCTTT. This codes for CASSTREPFF. The complete variable domain, with remaining parts taken from reference TRBV28 and TRBJ1-1, reads DVKVTQSSRYLVKRTGEKVFLECVQDMDHENMFWYRQDPGLGLRLIYFSYDVKMKEKGDIPEGYSVSREKKERFSLILESASTNQTSMYLCASSTREPFFGQGTRLTVV.

The rearrangement links TRBV28 to TRBJ2-2; 8 bases align to TRBD1. The V segment lost 5 bases and the J segment 4 bases; nucleotides outside the gene matches: 6. This CDR3 comprises 15 residues. The V gene's germline CDR1 is MDHEN and CDR2 SYDVKM. The chain's CDR3 is CASSTLGQVTGELFF. As DNA, the CDR3 is TGTGCCAGCAGTACCCTGGGACAGGTCACCGGGGAGCTGTTTTTT.

This chain's CDR3 is CASSPTRGGSQGEQFF. Here the CDR3 DNA reads TGTGCCAGCAGCCCCACACGGGGGGGATCCCAGGGGGAGCAGTTCTTC. This chain links TRBV7-7 with TRBJ2-1, with 8 bases that match TRBD2. The ends lost 5 bases at V and 10 bases at J; junction bases unmatched: 16. CDR3 size: 16 residues. Germline CDR1 is SSHAT and CDR2 is FNYEAQ (reference sequence). The full variable domain, completed using reference TRBV7-7 and TRBJ2-1, is GAGVSQSPRYKVTKRGQDVTLRCDPISSHATLYWYQQALGQGPEFLTYFNYEAQPDKSGLPSDRFSAERPEGSISTLTIQRTEQRDSAMYRCASSPTRGGSQGEQFFGPGTRLTVL.

V is TRBV11-2 and J is TRBJ1-2, with a possible D match to TRBD1 (6 bases). V was trimmed by 0 bases and J by 10 bases, leaving 15 bases between them. Germline V gene sequence: CDR1 SGHAT, CDR2 FQNNGV. The CDR3 has 14 amino acids. CDR3 nucleotides: TGTGCCAGCAGCTTAGAGGTCGGGGGCCGTATCTACACCTTC. Protein: CASSLEVGGRIYTF.

The chain couples TRBV25-1 to TRBJ1-1; weak D call: TRBD1 (5 bases). Germline CDR1 is MGHDK and CDR2 is SYGVNS. V shed 8 bases and J shed 11 bases, with 18 bases lying between them. The CDR3 is 12 residues long. This chain's CDR3 is CASSWTGWGAFF. CDR3 in DNA: TGTGCCAGCTCCTGGACGGGCTGGGGGGCTTTCTTT.

The chain uses TRBV2 and TRBJ2-2, with TRBD2 identical over 7 bases. The ends lost 0 bases at V and 5 bases at J; junction bases unmatched: 3. CDR1 SNHLY and CDR2 FYNNEI come from the germline V gene. The CDR3 length is 15 residues. CDR3 loop: CASSEALGGTGELFF. CDR3 DNA sequence: TGTGCCAGCAGTGAAGCCCTCGGGGGGACCGGGGAGCTGTTTTTT.

The chain combines TRBV2 with TRBJ2-3; D gene uncertain. The CDR3 covers 13 residues. Germline CDR1 is SNHLY and CDR2 is FYNNEI. V lost 6 bases, J lost 7 bases, and 14 bases lay in between. Here the CDR3 DNA reads TGTGCCAGCAGATCCGATCCCGAGAATACGCAGTATTTT. Its translation: CASRSDPENTQYF.

This clone turned up a few times. The chain has TRBV28 and TRBJ1-5, with D possibly being TRBD1 (6 bases). CDR3 length: 16 amino acids. The germline gives CDR1 MDHEN, CDR2 SYDVKM. V was cut by 5 bases and J by 1 base, with 15 bases left in between. CDR3 in amino acids: CASSPQQGGSNQPQHF. CDR3 DNA: TGTGCCAGCAGTCCCCAACAGGGCGGGAGCAATCAGCCCCAGCATTTT.

Concerning this clone itself: Distinct nucleotide sequences in the sample also encode this CDR3. The V call is TRBV7-2, the J call TRBJ2-5, with D unresolved. Looked up from germline, CDR1 is SGHTA and CDR2 is FQGNSA. The CDR3 length is 12 residues. The V end was cut by 5 bases, the J end by 5 bases, with 9 bases between. CDR3 in amino acids: CASSPPAETQYF. The CDR3 bases are TGTGCCAGCAGCCCACCAGCCGAGACCCAGTACTTC.

The chain carries TRBV9 and TRBJ2-3, with TRBD2 as a possible D gene (6 bases). Germline V gene sequence: CDR1 SGDLS, CDR2 YYNGEE. The CDR3 sequence is 14 residues long. V shed 4 bases and J shed 1 base, with 10 bases lying between them. DNA of the CDR3: TGTGCCAGCAGCATGGGGGGTGGCACAGATACGCAGTATTTT. Amino acids: CASSMGGGTDTQYF.

The chain links TRBV7-8 to TRBJ2-5; 9 bases are shared with TRBD2. The V gene end was trimmed by 11 bases and the J gene end by 0 bases; junction bases not matched to a gene: 10. Germline-derived CDR1 and CDR2 are SGHVS and FQNEAQ. The CDR3 runs 15 residues. CDR3 protein: CAQGRLAENQETQYF. The DNA for the CDR3 is TGTGCCCAGGGGAGACTAGCGGAAAACCAAGAGACCCAGTACTTC.

Comments on this clone: The sample contains more than one DNA sequence encoding this CDR3. The chain combines TRBV5-1 with TRBJ2-7; either TRBD1 or TRBD2 may fit D (5 bases each). CDR1 and CDR2 from the germline V gene are SGHRS and YFSETQ. The CDR3 has 14 residues. The V gene lost 1 base and the J gene lost 3 bases, with 11 bases spanning the gap. DNA for the CDR3: TGCGCCAGCAGCTTGAATGGGGGTCTCTACGAGCAGTACTTC. Its protein is CASSLNGGLYEQYF.

V gene TRBV5-1 combines with J gene TRBJ1-4; perhaps TRBD1 as D (6 bases). The CDR3 is made up of 15 amino acids. The germline V gene encodes CDR1 SGHRS and CDR2 YFSETQ. V shed 4 bases and J shed 0 bases, with 10 bases lying between them. The CDR3 DNA reads TGCGCCAGCAGCGGAACAGGGTCAACTAATGAAAAACTGTTTTTT. This translates into CASSGTGSTNEKLFF.

The gene calls are TRBV29-1 and TRBJ1-1; TRBD1 is a possible D gene (5 bases). V lost 2 bases and J lost 1, with 11 bases in between. Germline V gene data show CDR1 as SQVTM and CDR2 as ANQGSEA. The CDR3 spans 14 residues. The CDR3, as DNA: TGCAGCGTTGAACGTGGCAGGGAGAACACTGAAGCTTTCTTT. This gives the protein CSVERGRENTEAFF.

Notes on this clone: Different DNA sequences within this sample yield the same CDR3. V gene TRBV29-1 combines with J gene TRBJ1-5, with 7 nucleotides matching TRBD1. The CDR3 runs to 13 residues. The germline CDR1 and CDR2 sequences are SQVTM and ANQGSEA. After removal of 4 bases from V and 2 bases from J, the junction contained 2 bases not matched to a gene. For the CDR3, the DNA is TGCAGCGTTGCGGGGACAGGCAATCAGCCCCAGCATTTT. Its translation is CSVAGTGNQPQHF.

As for this clone: The sample contains more than one DNA sequence encoding this CDR3. J is TRBJ1-1 and V is TRBV28; D perhaps matches TRBD1 (5 bases). The CDR3 length is 12 residues. V was pared by 2 bases and J by 11 bases, with 12 bases between. Per the germline V gene, CDR1 is MDHEN and CDR2 is SYDVKM. The CDR3 is CASSLGGAVAFF. CDR3 DNA: TGTGCCAGCAGTTTAGGGGGTGCTGTGGCTTTCTTT. The full variable domain, in which reference TRBV28 and TRBJ1-1 provide the parts outside the CDR3, is DVKVTQSSRYLVKRTGEKVFLECVQDMDHENMFWYRQDPGLGLRLIYFSYDVKMKEKGDIPEGYSVSREKKERFSLILESASTNQTSMYLCASSLGGAVAFFGQGTRLTVV.

V gene TRBV6-6 combines with J gene TRBJ2-7, with TRBD1 matching over 8 bases. Germline-derived CDR1 and CDR2 are MNHNY and SVGAGI (reference sequence). With 5 bases clipped from V and 3 bases from J, the junction kept 6 bases outside the gene matches. The CDR3 is 14 residues long. CDR3 loop: CASSIPGQDYEQYF. The CDR3 coding sequence is TGTGCCAGCAGTATTCCGGGACAGGACTACGAGCAGTACTTC.